This T cell receptor (beta chain) was recorded in a study of response to subunit inactivated influenza vaccine. Turning to this clonotype: Its specificity is unknown.

TCRdb re-derived calls from the RT-PCR reads in MiXCR, one entry per CDR3 protein. Here the sample spans under 550,000 distinct CDR3 sequences, approximately 7.8% being singletons. Study results and limitations: There was a suggestion from the authors that each seasonal influenza vaccination recruits few new T cells.

Germline V gene lookup returns CDR1 LNHDA and CDR2 SQIVND (reference sequence). J gave up 3 bases and V 5 bases, and 8 bases lay outside the gene matches. CDR3 length: 16 residues. The sample was PBMCs from blood, taken less than 30 months after vaccination. The chain links TRBV19 to TRBJ2-1; TRBD2 aligns across 9 bases. The receptor comes from a man aged 45-69 years who received an inactivated influenza vaccine. CDR3 coding DNA: TGTGCCAGTAGTCCGACTAGCGGATCCCTCTACAATGAGCAGTTCTTC. Residues: CASSPTSGSLYNEQFF.